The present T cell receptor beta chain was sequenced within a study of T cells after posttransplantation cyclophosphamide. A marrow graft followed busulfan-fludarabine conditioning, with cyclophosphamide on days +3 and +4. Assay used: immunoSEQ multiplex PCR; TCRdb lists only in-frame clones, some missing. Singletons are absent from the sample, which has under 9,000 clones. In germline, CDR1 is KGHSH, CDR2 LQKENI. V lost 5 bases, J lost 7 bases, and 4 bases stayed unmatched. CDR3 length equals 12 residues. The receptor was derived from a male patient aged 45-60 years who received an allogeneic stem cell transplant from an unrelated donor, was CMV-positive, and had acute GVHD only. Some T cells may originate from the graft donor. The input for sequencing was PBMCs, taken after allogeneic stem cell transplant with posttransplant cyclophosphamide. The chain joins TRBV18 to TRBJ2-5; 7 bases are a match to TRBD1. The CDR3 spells CASSTGDGTQYF. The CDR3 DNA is TGTGCCAGCTCAACAGGGGACGGGACCCAGTACTTC.